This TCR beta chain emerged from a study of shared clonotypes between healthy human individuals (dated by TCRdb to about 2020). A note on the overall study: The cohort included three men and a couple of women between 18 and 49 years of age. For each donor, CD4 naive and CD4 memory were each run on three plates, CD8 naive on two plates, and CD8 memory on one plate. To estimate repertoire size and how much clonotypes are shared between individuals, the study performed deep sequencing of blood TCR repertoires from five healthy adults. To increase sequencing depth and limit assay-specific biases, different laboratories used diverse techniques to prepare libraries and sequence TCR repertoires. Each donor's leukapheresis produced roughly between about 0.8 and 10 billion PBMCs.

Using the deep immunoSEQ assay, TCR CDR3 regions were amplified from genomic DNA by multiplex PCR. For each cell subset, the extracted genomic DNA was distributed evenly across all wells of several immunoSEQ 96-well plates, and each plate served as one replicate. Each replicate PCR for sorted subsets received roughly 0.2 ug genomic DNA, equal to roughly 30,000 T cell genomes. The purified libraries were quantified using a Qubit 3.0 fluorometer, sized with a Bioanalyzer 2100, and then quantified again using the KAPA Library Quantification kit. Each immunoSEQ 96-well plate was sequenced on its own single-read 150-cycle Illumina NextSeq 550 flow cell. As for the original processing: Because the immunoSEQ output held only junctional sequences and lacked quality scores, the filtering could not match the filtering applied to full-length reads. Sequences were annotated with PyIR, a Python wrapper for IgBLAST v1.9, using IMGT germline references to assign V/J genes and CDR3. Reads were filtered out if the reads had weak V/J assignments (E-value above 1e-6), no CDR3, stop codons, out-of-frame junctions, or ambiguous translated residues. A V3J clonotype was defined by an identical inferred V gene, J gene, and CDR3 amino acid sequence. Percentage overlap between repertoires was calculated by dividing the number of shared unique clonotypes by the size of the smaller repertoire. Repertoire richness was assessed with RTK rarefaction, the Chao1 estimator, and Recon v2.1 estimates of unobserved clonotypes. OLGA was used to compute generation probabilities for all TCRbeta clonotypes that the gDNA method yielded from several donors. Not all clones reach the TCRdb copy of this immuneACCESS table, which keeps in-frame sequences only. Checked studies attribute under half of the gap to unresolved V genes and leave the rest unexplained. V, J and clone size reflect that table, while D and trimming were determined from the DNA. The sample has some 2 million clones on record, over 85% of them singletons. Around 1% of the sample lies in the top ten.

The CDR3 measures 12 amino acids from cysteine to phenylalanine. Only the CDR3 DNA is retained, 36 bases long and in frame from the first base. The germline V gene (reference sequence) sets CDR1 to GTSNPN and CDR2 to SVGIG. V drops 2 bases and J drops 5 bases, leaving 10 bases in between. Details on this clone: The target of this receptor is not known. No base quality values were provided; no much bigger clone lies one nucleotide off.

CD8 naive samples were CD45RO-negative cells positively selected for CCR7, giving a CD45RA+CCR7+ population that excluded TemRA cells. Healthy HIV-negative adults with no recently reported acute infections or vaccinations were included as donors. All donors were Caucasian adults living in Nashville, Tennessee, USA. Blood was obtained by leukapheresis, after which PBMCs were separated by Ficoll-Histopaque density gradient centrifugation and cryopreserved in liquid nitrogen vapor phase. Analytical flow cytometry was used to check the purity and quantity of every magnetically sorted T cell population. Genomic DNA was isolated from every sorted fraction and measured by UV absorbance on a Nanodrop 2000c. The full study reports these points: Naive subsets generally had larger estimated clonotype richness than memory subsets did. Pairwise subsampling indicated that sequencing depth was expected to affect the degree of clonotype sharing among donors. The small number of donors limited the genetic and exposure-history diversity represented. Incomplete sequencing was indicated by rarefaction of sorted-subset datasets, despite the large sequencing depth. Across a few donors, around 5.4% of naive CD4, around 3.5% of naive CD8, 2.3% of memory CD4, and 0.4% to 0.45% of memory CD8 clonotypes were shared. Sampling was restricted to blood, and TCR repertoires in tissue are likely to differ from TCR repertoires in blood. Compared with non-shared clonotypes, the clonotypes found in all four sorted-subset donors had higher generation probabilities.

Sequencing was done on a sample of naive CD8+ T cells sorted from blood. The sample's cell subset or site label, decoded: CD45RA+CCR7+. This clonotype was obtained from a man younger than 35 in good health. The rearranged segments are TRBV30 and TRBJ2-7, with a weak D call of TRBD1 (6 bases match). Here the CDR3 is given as CAWSTGTHEQYF. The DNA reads TGTGCCTGGAGTACAGGGACCCACGAGCAGTACTTC.